This record covers a single TCR beta chain. As yet, its antigen is unknown. The data derive from a study of cytomegalovirus exposure and HLA in healthy donors. Findings and limits, study-wide: Presence/absence analyses supposed approximately even sequencing depth among donors. Information on immune exposure was restricted to one variable (CMV serostatus).

V was clipped by 3 bases and J by 3 bases, with 9 bases between them. The CDR3 runs to 14 residues. Looked up from germline, CDR1 is SGHTA and CDR2 is FQGNSA. Both 60 Vbeta primers and 13 Jbeta primers went into the PCR. Measured with immunoSEQ multiplex PCR; TCRdb has only the in-frame clones, and not every one. Of some 120,000 clones in the sample, roughly 78% were seen once. The sample consisted of PBMCs. This receptor was taken from a man aged 35 to 55 in good health and CMV-seronegative. The chain joins TRBV7-2 to TRBJ2-1, with a weak D call TRBD2 (7 bases). CDR3 nucleotide sequence: TGTGCCAGCAGCTTGAGGGGGGGCTACAATGAGCAGTTCTTC. It codes for CASSLRGGYNEQFF.